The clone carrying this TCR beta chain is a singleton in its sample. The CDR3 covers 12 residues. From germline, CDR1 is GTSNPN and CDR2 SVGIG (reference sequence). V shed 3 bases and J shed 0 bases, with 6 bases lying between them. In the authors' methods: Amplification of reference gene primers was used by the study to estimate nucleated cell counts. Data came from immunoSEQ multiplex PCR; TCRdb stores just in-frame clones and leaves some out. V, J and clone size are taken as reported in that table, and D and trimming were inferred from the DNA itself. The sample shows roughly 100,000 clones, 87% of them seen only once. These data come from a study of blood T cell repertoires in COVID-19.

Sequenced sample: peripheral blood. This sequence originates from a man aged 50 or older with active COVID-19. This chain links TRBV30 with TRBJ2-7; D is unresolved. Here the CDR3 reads CAWRPSSYEQYF. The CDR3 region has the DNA TGTGCCTGGAGACCTAGCTCCTACGAGCAGTACTTC.